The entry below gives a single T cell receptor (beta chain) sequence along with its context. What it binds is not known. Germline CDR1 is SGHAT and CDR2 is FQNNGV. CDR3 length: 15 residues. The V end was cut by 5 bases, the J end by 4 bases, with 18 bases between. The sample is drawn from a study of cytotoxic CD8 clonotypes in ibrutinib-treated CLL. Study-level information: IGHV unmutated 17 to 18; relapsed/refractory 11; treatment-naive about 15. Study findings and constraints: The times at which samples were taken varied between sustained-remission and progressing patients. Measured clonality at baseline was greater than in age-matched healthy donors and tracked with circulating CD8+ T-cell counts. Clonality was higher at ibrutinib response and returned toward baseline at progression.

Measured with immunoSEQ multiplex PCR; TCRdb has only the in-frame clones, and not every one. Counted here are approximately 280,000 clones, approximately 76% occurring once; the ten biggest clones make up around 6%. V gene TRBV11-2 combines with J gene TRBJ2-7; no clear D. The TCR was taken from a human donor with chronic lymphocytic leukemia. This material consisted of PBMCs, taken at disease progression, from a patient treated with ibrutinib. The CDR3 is CASSKTSGSVYEQYF. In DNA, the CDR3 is TGTGCCAGCAGCAAAACATCGGGCAGTGTATACGAGCAGTACTTC.